The clone carrying this TCR beta chain showed up just once. This entry belongs to a study of OX40 agonist ivuxolimab in advanced cancers. Whole-study context: Among those treated, three patients had partial responses, one with hepatocellular carcinoma and two with cutaneous melanoma.

The germline CDR1 and CDR2 sequences are SGHNT and YYREEE (reference sequence). The CDR3 is 15 amino acids. With V trimmed by 2 bases and J by 8 bases, 10 bases remained unmatched. Assay used: immunoSEQ multiplex PCR; TCRdb lists only in-frame clones, some missing. The sample carries under 150,000 clones, 90% recorded once. Enrollment shut out patients with autoimmune disease history or systemic immunosuppression. This material consisted of CD4+ or CD8+ T cells sorted from blood, taken in a trial of the OX40 agonist ivuxolimab. The source of this sequence is an adult with an advanced solid tumor such as melanoma, head and neck, liver or kidney cancer. The chain links TRBV5-4 to TRBJ2-1; 7 bases are shared with TRBD2. The CDR3 DNA sequence: TGTGCCAGCAGCTTAGCGGGAACGTGGTCCCATGAGCAGTTCTTC. It specifies CASSLAGTWSHEQFF.